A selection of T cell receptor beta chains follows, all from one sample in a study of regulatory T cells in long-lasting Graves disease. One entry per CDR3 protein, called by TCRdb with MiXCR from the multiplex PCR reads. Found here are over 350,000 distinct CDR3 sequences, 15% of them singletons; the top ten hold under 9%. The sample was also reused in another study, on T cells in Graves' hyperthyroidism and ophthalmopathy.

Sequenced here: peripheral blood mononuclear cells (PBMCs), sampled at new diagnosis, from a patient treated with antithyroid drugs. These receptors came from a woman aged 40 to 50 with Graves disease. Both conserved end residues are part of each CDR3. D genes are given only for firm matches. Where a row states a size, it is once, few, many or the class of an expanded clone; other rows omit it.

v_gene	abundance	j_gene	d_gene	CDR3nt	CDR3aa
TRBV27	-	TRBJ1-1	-	TGTGCCAGCAGTTCAGAGGCGCGCACTGAAGCTTTCTTT	CASSSEARTEAFF
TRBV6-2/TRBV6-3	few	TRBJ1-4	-	TGTGCCAGCAATCACGCAACTAATGAAAAACTGTTTTTT	CASNHATNEKLFF
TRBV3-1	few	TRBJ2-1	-	TGTGCCAGCAGCCAAGAGGGGCTTCCGCAGTTCTTC	CASSQEGLPQFF
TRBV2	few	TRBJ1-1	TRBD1	TGTGCCAGCAGTGAAGGGCGACAGGGATGGGCAGCTTTCTTT	CASSEGRQGWAAFF
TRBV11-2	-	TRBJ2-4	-	TGTGCCAGCAGCCAGGCGGCCAAAAACATTCAGTACTTC	CASSQAAKNIQYF
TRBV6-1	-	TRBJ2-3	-	TGTGCCAGCAGTCAAGGAACGACAGGAGGCACAGATACGCAGTATTTT	CASSQGTTGGTDTQYF
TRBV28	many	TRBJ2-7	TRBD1	TGTGCCAGCAGTTTAAGGGGGCGGAACTACGAGCAGTACTTC	CASSLRGRNYEQYF
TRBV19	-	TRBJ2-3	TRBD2	TGTGCCAGTAGTATAGACCCAGCGGGAGGCCTAGACACAGATACGCAGTATTTT	CASSIDPAGGLDTDTQYF
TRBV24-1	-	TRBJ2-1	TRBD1	TGTGCCACCAGTGACCCCGGGACAGGGGTTCGCAATGAGCAGTTCTTC	CATSDPGTGVRNEQFF
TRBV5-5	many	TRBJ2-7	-	TGTGCCAGCAGCTTGTACCGCGGGACCTACGAGCAGTACTTC	CASSLYRGTYEQYF
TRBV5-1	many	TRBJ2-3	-	TGCGCCAGCAGCTCACCGGGACAGGGGGCGACTAGCGGGAGTGCAGATACGCAGTATTTT	CASSSPGQGATSGSADTQYF
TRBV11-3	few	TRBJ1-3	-	TGTGCCAGCCGGGACATCCAACTTGGGGGAAACACCATATATTTT	CASRDIQLGGNTIYF
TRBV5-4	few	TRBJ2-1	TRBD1	TGTGCCAGCAGCTTATACAGGGGGCGCGCCAATGAGCAGTTCTTC	CASSLYRGRANEQFF
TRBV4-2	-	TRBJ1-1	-	TGTGCCAGCAGCCTGAACGGTGTGAACACTGAAGCTTTCTTT	CASSLNGVNTEAFF
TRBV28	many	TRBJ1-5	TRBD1	TGTGCCAGCAGTTTACCGTTTGCAGGGGGCGGCAATCAGCCCCAGCATTTT	CASSLPFAGGGNQPQHF
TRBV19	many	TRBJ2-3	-	TGTGCCAGTAGTAGGTGGAGGGATGGGTCAGATACGCAGTATTTT	CASSRWRDGSDTQYF
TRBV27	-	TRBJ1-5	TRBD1	TGTGCCAGCAAAGGACAGGGGGTTCAGCCCCAGCATTTT	CASKGQGVQPQHF
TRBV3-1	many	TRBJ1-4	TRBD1	TGTGCCAGCAGCCCGGGACAGGAACTGTTTTTT	CASSPGQELFF
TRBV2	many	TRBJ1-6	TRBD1	TGTGCCAGCGCTAGGGACAGAAATTCACCCCTCCACTTT	CASARDRNSPLHF
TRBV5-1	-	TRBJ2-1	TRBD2	TGCGCCAGCAGCCTACTAGCGGTCCAGGCTAGCAATGAGCAGTTCTTC	CASSLLAVQASNEQFF
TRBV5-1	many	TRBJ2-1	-	TGCGCCAGCAGCTTAGCACTCGGGAGCTCCTACAATGAGCAGTTCTTC	CASSLALGSSYNEQFF
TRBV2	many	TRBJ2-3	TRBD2	TGTGCCAGCAGTCATACCGGGACTAGTAGCACAGATACGCAGTATTTT	CASSHTGTSSTDTQYF
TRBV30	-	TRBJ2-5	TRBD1	TGTGCCTGGAGGGCTCGGACGGGACAGGAGACCCAGTACTTC	CAWRARTGQETQYF
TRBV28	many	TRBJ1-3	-	TGTGCCAGCCAATCGGGGGGAAACACCATATATTTT	CASQSGGNTIYF
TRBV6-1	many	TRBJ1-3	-	TGTGCCAGCGGCAAACCAGGGTCCTCTGGAAACACCATATATTTT	CASGKPGSSGNTIYF
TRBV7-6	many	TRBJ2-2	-	TGTGCCAGCAGCCCCTCGAGGACCGGGGAGCTGTTTTTT	CASSPSRTGELFF
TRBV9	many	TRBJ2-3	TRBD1	TGTGCCAGCAGCGTAGGACAGGGGCCGCAGTATTTT	CASSVGQGPQYF
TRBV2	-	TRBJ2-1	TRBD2	TGTGCCAGCAACTCCGGGGTCCTAGCGGGAGGGTTGGGGTCCTACAATGAGCAGTTCTTC	CASNSGVLAGGLGSYNEQFF
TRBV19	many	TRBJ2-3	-	TGTGCCAGTAGTATCTCAAAGAGCACAGATACGCAGTATTTT	CASSISKSTDTQYF
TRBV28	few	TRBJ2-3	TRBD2	TGTGCCAACACAGGACTAGCGGGAGGGCCGATGGGCACAGATACGCAGTATTTT	CANTGLAGGPMGTDTQYF
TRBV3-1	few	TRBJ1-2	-	TGTGCCAGCACCCGGGGGGGGGCCCTCCTTGAAGGCTACACCTTC	CASTRGGALLEGYTF
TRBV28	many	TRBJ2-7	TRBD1	TGTGCCAGCAGTACCACGTGGGGGGACAGGGGGAGCGAGCAGTACTTC	CASSTTWGDRGSEQYF
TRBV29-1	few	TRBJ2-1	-	TGCAGCGTTGAAGAGGTTGTTAGGGTCTTC	CSVEEVVRVF
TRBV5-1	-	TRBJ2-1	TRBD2	TGCGCCAGCAGCCGGGGTGGCGGGAGGATTTCCTCCTACAATGAGCAGTTCTTC	CASSRGGGRISSYNEQFF
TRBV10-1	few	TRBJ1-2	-	TGCGCCAGCAGTGAGTCGGGGGCCTATGGCTACACCTTC	CASSESGAYGYTF
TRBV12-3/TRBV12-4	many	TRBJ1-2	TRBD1	TGTGCCAGCAGTTCAGGGGGCGCGCACGGCTACACCTTC	CASSSGGAHGYTF
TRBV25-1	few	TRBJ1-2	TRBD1	TGTGCCAGCAGTGGGCTCAGGGGGGTAGAGGGGGGTAACTATGGCTACACCTTC	CASSGLRGVEGGNYGYTF
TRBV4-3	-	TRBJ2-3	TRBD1	TGCGCCAGCAGCCAAGGGGGCAGGGGGTTGGCAGATACGCAGTATTTT	CASSQGGRGLADTQYF
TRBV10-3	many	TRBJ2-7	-	TGTGCCATCAGTCCAGCAGGGCAGCTATACGAGCAGTACTTC	CAISPAGQLYEQYF
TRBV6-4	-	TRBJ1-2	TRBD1	TGTGCCAGCAGTTACATGGGGGACAGGGAGGATGGCTACACCTTC	CASSYMGDREDGYTF
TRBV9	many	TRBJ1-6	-	TGTGCCAGCAGCGTGAATAATTCACCCCTCCACTTT	CASSVNNSPLHF
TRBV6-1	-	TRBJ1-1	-	TGTGCCAGCAGTGAAGGTTGGGGCGGGACTGAAGCTTTCTTT	CASSEGWGGTEAFF
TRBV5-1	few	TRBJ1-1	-	TGCGCCAGCAGCTTAAGTATAACCGGGACTTCGAACACTGAAGCTTTCTTT	CASSLSITGTSNTEAFF
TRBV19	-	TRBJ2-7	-	TGTGCCAGTAGTATCAGGTCTAGCGCTCCAGGCGCCTACGAGCAGTACTTC	CASSIRSSAPGAYEQYF
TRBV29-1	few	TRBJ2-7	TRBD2	TGCGGCGTCACGAGGAGGACTAGCGGGGAGCAGTACTTC	CGVTRRTSGEQYF
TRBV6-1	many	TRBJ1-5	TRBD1	TGTGCCAGCAGTGATTGGACAGGGGGCACTCAGCCCCAGCATTTT	CASSDWTGGTQPQHF
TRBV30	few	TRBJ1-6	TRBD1	TGTGCCTGGAGTGGGACAGGGGAGGCGTCACCCCTCCACTTT	CAWSGTGEASPLHF
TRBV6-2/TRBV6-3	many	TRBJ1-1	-	TGTGCCAGCAGTGCTGGACGGGCAAACACTGAAGCTTTCTTT	CASSAGRANTEAFF
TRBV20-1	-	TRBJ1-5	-	TGCAGTGCTAGAGTGTATAGCAATCAGCCCCAGCATTTT	CSARVYSNQPQHF
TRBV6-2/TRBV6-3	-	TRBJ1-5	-	TGTGCCAGCCGGGTAGGGGGGAATAGCAATCAGCCCCAGCATTTT	CASRVGGNSNQPQHF
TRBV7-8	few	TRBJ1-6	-	TGTGCCAGCAGCTCTAGGGGGGTGGGTAATTCACCCCTCCACTTT	CASSSRGVGNSPLHF
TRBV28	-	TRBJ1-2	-	TGTGCCAGCAGTTTAAGACGCGCAGACTATGGCTACACCTTC	CASSLRRADYGYTF